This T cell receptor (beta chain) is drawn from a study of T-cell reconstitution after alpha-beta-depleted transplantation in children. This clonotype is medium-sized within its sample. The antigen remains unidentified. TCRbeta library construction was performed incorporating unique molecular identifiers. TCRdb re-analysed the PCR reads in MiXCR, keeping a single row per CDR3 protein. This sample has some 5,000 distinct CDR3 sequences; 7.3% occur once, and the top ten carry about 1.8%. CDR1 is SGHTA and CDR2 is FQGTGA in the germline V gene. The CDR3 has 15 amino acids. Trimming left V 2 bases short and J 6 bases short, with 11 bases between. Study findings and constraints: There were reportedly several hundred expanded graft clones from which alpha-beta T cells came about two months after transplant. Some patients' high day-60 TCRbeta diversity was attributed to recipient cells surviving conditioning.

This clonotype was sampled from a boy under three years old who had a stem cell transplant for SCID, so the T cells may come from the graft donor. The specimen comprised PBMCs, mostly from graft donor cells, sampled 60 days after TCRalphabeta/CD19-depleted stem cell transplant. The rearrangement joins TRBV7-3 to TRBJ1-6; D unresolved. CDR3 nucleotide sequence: TGTGCCAGCAGCTTATTTGGCGCTCCTAATTCACCCCTCCACTTT. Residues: CASSLFGAPNSPLHF.